Described below is a single T cell receptor beta chain sequence and its context. The antigen is unknown. Using constant-segment primers, 5'RACE produced TCR alpha and TCR beta cDNA libraries carrying sample barcodes and UMIs. TCRdb reanalysed the 5' RACE reads using MiXCR and keeps one entry per CDR3 protein. This sample has some 69,000 distinct CDR3 sequences; approximately 15% occur once, and the top ten carry 30% to 35%. This record belongs to a study of T-cell memory formation after mild COVID-19. Study-level points and caveats: Contracting CD4+ clones were located mainly in CM and EM, and CD8+ clones in EMRA. Later expanders leaned CD4+, whereas clones that contracted between day 15 and 85 were balanced CD4/CD8.

From germline, CDR1 is MGHRA and CDR2 YSYEKL. The CDR3 extends over 21 amino acids. The trim removed 1 base at V and 0 bases at J, leaving 14 bases unmatched. This chain uses TRBV4-1 with TRBJ2-3; TRBD2 aligns across 12 bases. Sequencing was done on a sample of PBMCs or a T cell subset sorted from them (not recorded which). The TCR comes from an adult woman who had mild COVID-19 (a few samples of this study predate the infection). Cell type and time point are not known. The CDR3 DNA is TGCGCCAGCAGCCAAGCTTTATCCGGGCTAGCGGGGGGGACTAGCACAGATACGCAGTATTTT. Protein: CASSQALSGLAGGTSTDTQYF.